This T cell receptor (beta chain) emerged from a study of blood T cell repertoires in COVID-19. TCRdb's copy holds only in-frame clones and misses some; the assay was immunoSEQ multiplex PCR. The table includes 30,000 to 50,000 clones, approximately 85% detected once. The CDR3 covers 14 residues. The ends lost 5 bases at V and 3 bases at J; junction bases unmatched: 6. CDR1 is MNHEY, CDR2 SMNVEV, per germline (reference sequence). This receptor was identified in a man aged 55 to 70 with acute or convalescent COVID-19. This chain uses TRBV27 with TRBJ2-7; 8 bases agree with TRBD1. The sample comprised peripheral blood. This chain's CDR3 is CASSKRTGLYEQYF. In DNA, the CDR3 is TGTGCCAGCAGTAAACGGACAGGGCTCTACGAGCAGTACTTC.